This section outlines one T cell receptor (beta chain) sequence together with its context. Antigen specificity is unknown. This record belongs to a study of cytomegalovirus exposure and HLA in healthy donors. Notes on the study in general: The investigators catalogued 164 TCR beta chains as cytomegalovirus-associated. Exclusion applied to some V segments, including TRBV6-2 and TRBV6-3, as they were indistinguishable. Earlier results showed most TCR beta V segments being productive about 87% or about 30% of the time.

PCR was performed using 60 Vbeta and 13 Jbeta primers. Some clones are missing from TCRdb's copy, which holds only in-frame ones; the method was immunoSEQ multiplex PCR. The sample yields about 86,000 clones, about two thirds seen once. This CDR3 comprises 17 residues. With V trimmed by 5 bases and J by 7 bases, 10 bases remained unmatched. CDR1 SGHAT and CDR2 FQNNGV come from the germline V gene. The TCR originated in a man in his 60s in good health and CMV-seronegative. This chain connects TRBV11-2 to TRBJ2-1; 14 bases map to TRBD2. Sequenced material: PBMCs. CDR3 sequence (DNA): TGTGCCAGCAGCCGAGGACTAGCGGGAGGAAGGGAGAATGAGCAGTTCTTC. It yields the protein CASSRGLAGGRENEQFF.